This T cell receptor (beta chain) was found in a study of radiotherapy plus CTLA-4 blockade in lung cancer (dated by TCRdb to about 2018). In the study overall: Among the enrolled patients, roughly 19% had an objective response, and 31% reached disease control.

The library relied on the immunoSEQ multiplex PCR assay. In its TCRdb copy, this immuneACCESS table keeps in-frame sequences only and misses some clones. Where compared with another copy, unresolved V genes explain less than half of these, and the others have no known cause. This sample gives about 45,000 clones in total; less than 85% of them show up just once. In total, the top ten clones hold just under 8.5% of the sample. The study tested focal radiation therapy combined with CTLA-4 blockade (ipilimumab) in patients with chemo-refractory metastatic non-small-cell lung cancer. Concerning this clone: Its binding antigen is unknown. Per-nucleotide qualities are absent, and no much larger clonotype sits a single base away.

Results and caveats for the whole study, not just this receptor: After treatment with radiotherapy and ipilimumab, TCR clones that originated in tumors expanded in peripheral blood. The strongest predictors of response, as reported, were early dynamic changes in blood T cell clones along with a rise in serum interferon-beta after radiation.

From V the trimming removes 2 bases and from J it removes 2 bases, while the gene matches leave 12 bases of the junction unaccounted for. From the germline V gene, CDR1 is SGDLS and CDR2 is YYNGEE. The CDR3 runs 18 residues from the cysteine to the phenylalanine. The only DNA kept is the CDR3, 54 bases in frame from the first base. The sequence came from a human donor with non-small cell lung cancer who had stable disease on radiotherapy plus ipilimumab. The chain is assembled from TRBV9 and TRBJ1-4, with TRBD1 matching 7 junction bases. Sample: peripheral blood, taken from a patient treated with radiotherapy plus ipilimumab. The CDR3 reads as follows: CASSVAPGGRATNEKLFF. The nucleotide sequence reads TGTGCCAGCAGCGTGGCGCCAGGGGGTCGGGCTACTAATGAAAAACTGTTTTTT. With the portions outside the CDR3 filled from the reference TRBV9 and TRBJ1-4 genes, the complete variable region becomes DSGVTQTPKHLITATGQRVTLRCSPRSGDLSVYWYQQSLDQGLQFLIQYYNGEERAKGNILERFSAQQFPDLHSELNLSSLELGDSALYFCASSVAPGGRATNEKLFFGSGTQLSVL.